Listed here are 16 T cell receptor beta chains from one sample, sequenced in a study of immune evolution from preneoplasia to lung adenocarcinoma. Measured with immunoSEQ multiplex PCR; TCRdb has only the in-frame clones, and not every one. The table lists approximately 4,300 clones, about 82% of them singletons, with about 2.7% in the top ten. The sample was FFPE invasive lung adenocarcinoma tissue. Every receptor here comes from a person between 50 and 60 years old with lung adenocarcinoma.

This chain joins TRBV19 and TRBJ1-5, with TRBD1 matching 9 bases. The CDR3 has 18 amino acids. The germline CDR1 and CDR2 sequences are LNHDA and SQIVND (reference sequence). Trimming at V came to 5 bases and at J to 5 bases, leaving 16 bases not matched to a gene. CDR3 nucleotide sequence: TGTGCCAGTAGTCCCTGGGGAGGGACAGGGATAGTCCATCAGCCCCAGCATTTT. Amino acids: CASSPWGGTGIVHQPQHF.

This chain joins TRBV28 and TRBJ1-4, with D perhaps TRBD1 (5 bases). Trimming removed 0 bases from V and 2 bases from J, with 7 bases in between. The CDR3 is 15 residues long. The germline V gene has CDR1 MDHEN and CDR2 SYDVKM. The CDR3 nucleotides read TGTGCCAGCAGTTTATGGCAGGGCACTAATGAAAAACTGTTTTTT. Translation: CASSLWQGTNEKLFF.

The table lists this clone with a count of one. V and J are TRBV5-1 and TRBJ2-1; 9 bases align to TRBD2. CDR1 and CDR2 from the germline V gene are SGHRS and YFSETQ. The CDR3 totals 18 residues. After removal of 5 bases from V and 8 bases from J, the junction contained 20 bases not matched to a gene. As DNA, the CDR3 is TGCGCCAGCAGTTCCGGGCTAATAGCGGGAGAGAGGCAATATGAGCAGTTCTTC. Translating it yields CASSSGLIAGERQYEQFF.

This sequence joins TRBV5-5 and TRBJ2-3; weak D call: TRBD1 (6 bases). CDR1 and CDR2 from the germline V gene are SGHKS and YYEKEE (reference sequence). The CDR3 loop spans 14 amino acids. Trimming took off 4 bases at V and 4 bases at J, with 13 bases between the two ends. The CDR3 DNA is TGTGCCAGCAGCCCTGGACAGCCCTCAGATACGCAGTATTTT. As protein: CASSPGQPSDTQYF.

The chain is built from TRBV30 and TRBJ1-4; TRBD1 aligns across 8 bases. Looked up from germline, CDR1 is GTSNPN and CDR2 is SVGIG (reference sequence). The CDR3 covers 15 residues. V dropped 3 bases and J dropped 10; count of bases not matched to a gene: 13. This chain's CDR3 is CAWSAGQGLSGKLFF. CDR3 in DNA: TGTGCCTGGAGCGCTGGACAGGGCCTAAGTGGAAAACTGTTTTTT.

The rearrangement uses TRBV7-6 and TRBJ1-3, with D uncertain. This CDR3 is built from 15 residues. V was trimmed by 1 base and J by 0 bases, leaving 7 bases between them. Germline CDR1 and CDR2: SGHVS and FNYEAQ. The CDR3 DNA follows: TGTGCCAGCAGCTTAGAGGGCACCTCTGGAAACACCATATATTTT. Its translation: CASSLEGTSGNTIYF. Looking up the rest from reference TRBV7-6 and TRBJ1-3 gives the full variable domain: GAGVSQSPRYKVTKRGQDVALRCDPISGHVSLYWYRQALGQGPEFLTYFNYEAQQDKSGLPNDRFSAERPEGSISTLTIQRTEQRDSAMYRCASSLEGTSGNTIYFGEGSWLTVV.

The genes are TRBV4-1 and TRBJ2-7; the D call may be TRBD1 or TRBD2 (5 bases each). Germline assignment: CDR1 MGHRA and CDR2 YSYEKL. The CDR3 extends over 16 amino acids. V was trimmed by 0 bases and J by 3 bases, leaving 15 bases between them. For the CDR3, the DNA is TGCGCCAGCAGCCAAGATAAGGGGACCGGATTCTACGAGCAGTACTTC. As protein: CASSQDKGTGFYEQYF.

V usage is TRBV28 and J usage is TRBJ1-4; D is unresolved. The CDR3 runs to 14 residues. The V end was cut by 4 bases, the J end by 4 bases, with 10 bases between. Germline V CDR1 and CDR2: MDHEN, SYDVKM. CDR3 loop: CASSWSLLNEKLFF. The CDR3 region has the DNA TGTGCCAGCAGTTGGTCTCTTCTTAATGAAAAACTGTTTTTT.

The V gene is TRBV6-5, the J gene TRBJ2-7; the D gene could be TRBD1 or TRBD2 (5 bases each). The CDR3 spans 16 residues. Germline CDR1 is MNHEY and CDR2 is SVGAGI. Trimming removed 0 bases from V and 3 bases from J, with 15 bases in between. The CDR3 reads CASSYSIGAGNYEQYF. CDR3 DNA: TGTGCCAGCAGTTACTCGATCGGGGCGGGTAACTACGAGCAGTACTTC.

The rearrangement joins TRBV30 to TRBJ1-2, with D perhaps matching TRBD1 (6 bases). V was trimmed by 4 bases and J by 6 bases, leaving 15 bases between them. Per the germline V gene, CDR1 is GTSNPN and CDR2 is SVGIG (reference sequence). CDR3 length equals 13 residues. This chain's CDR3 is CAWIGGRLHGYTF. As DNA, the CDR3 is TGTGCCTGGATTGGGGGGCGGCTACATGGCTACACCTTC.

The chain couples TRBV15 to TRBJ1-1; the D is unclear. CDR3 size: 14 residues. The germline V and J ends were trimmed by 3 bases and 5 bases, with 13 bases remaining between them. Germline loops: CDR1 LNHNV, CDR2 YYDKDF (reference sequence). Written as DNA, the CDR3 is TGTGCCACCAGCAGCTTCGGGCAGAGGACTGAAGCTTTCTTT. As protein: CATSSFGQRTEAFF.

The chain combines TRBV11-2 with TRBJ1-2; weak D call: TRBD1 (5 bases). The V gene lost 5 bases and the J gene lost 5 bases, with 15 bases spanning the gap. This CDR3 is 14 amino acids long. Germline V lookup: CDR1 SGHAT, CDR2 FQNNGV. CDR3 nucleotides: TGTGCCAGCAGCCCCCAAAGGGGCTCTTATGGCTACACCTTC. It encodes CASSPQRGSYGYTF.

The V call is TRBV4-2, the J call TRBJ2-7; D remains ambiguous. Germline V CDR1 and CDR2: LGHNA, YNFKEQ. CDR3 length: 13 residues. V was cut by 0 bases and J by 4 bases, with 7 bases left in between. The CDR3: CASSQDIGYEQYF. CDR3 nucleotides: TGTGCCAGCAGCCAAGATATAGGATACGAGCAGTACTTC.

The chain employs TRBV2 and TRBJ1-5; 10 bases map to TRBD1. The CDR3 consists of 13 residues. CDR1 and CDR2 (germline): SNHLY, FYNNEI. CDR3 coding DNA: TGTGCGGGACAGGGGAATAGCAATCAGCCCCAGCATTTT. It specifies CAGQGNSNQPQHF.

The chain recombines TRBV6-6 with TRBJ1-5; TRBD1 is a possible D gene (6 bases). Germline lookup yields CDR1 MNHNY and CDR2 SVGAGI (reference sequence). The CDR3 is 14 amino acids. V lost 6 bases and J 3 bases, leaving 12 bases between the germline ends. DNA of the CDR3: TGTGCCAGCAGGGACAGAGTAAACAATCAGCCCCAGCATTTT. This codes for CASRDRVNNQPQHF.

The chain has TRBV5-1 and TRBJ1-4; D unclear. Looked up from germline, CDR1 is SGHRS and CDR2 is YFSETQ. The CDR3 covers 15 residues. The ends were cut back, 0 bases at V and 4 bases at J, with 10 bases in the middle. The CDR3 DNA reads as TGCGCCAGCAGCTTGGGGACGGCTTTTAATGAAAAACTGTTTTTT. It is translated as CASSLGTAFNEKLFF.